The clone carrying this T cell receptor (beta chain) was counted once. The target antigen is unknown. The source of the sample is a study of response to subunit inactivated influenza vaccine. Study-wide points: The authors suggested that few new T cells are recruited per seasonal influenza vaccination.

TCRdb itself ran the RT-PCR reads through MiXCR, one entry per CDR3 protein. The sample carries fewer than 700,000 distinct CDR3 sequences, over 10% recorded once. Sequencing used PBMCs from blood, obtained roughly 48 days after vaccination. The sequence came from a man aged 50-60 years who received an inactivated influenza vaccine.

The CDR3 DNA is TGCAGTGCTAGAGCCGCCGGGAGGCAGTCCTACAATGAGCAGTTCTTC. Protein sequence: CSARAAGRQSYNEQFF. The gene calls are TRBV20-1 and TRBJ2-1; 7 bases are shared with TRBD2. Unmatched junction bases numbered 7, after V lost 1 base and J lost 1 base. Germline CDR1 and CDR2: DFQATT and SNEGSKA (reference sequence). The length of the CDR3 is 16 residues.